This TCR beta chain was observed in a study of blood T cell repertoires in COVID-19. CDR1 LGHDT and CDR2 YNNKEL come from the germline V gene (reference sequence). With 3 bases removed from V and 4 bases from J, the gap between germline ends came to 15 bases. The CDR3 extends over 15 amino acids. As originally analysed: Amplification with reference gene primers provided the estimates of nucleated cell counts. Profiled with immunoSEQ multiplex PCR; TCRdb holds only in-frame clones, not every one. That table supplies the V and J calls and clone size; D and trimming were determined from the DNA. The data show roughly 140,000 clones, around 90% seen once.

The chain links TRBV3-1 (or the pseudogene TRBV3-2) to TRBJ1-1; D might be TRBD1 (6 bases). Input material: peripheral blood. This clonotype originated in an older man with acute or convalescent COVID-19. CDR3 in amino acids: CASSHDGGATTEAFF. CDR3 sequence (DNA): TGTGCCAGCAGCCACGACGGGGGGGCTACCACTGAAGCTTTCTTT.